A selection of T cell receptor beta chains follows, all from one sample in a study of blood T cell repertoires in COVID-19. Clones were sequenced by immunoSEQ multiplex PCR, and TCRdb holds only the in-frame ones, with some missing. Of 200,000 or so clones in the sample, 70% to 90% were seen once. The sequenced material came from peripheral blood. The receptors here all came from a man between 70 and 80 years old with active or convalescent COVID-19. Both conserved end residues are part of each CDR3. The order of the fields is V gene, D gene, clone size, J gene, CDR3 protein, CDR3 DNA. D genes are given only for firm matches. Only part of the rows carry a size: once, few, many, or a class if the clone is expanded.

>TRBV7-9|-|-|TRBJ1-6
CASSLSGNNSPLHF
TGTGCCAGCAGCTTATCGGGGAATAATTCACCCCTCCACTTT
>TRBV30|TRBD1|-|TRBJ2-1
CAWSVPTLGTYRGRISEQFF
TGTGCCTGGAGTGTACCCACCTTGGGGACATACAGGGGGCGCATCAGTGAGCAGTTCTTC
>TRBV28|TRBD1|-|TRBJ1-2
CASSRGTANLYGYTF
TGTGCCAGCAGTCGGGGGACAGCTAATCTCTATGGCTACACCTTC
>TRBV6-2/TRBV6-3|-|once|TRBJ2-1
CASNPGGSYNEQFF
TGTGCCAGCAACCCCGGGGGTTCCTACAATGAGCAGTTCTTC
>TRBV6-1|TRBD2|-|TRBJ2-1
CASSELAGGRYNEQFF
TGTGCCAGCAGTGAGTTAGCGGGGGGCCGTTACAATGAGCAGTTCTTC
>TRBV7-8|TRBD1|-|TRBJ2-2
CASSPRTGDNTGELFF
TGTGCCAGCAGCCCACGGACAGGCGATAACACCGGGGAGCTGTTTTTT
>TRBV5-1|-|-|TRBJ1-2
CASSPSGAGDGYTF
TGCGCCAGCAGCCCCTCTGGGGCAGGGGACGGCTACACCTTC
>TRBV10-2|-|-|TRBJ2-1
CASSEGAGKSYNEQFF
TGCGCCAGCAGTGAGGGGGCGGGAAAATCCTACAATGAGCAGTTCTTC
>TRBV19|TRBD1|-|TRBJ2-1
CASSLGQANNEQFF
TGTGCCAGTAGCTTGGGACAGGCAAACAATGAGCAGTTCTTC
>TRBV7-9|TRBD2|-|TRBJ2-1
CASSLDASGGDVFF
TGTGCCAGCAGCTTAGACGCTAGCGGGGGAGATGTGTTCTTC
>TRBV15|TRBD2|-|TRBJ2-1
CATSTAGGRDEQFF
TGTGCCACCAGCACGGCGGGGGGGAGGGATGAGCAGTTCTTC
>TRBV9|TRBD2|-|TRBJ2-1
CASSVGASGSSEQFF
TGTGCCAGCAGCGTAGGGGCTAGCGGGAGTAGTGAGCAGTTCTTC
>TRBV27|-|once|TRBJ1-6
CASSLSRAGQVSPLHF
TGTGCCAGCAGTTTATCGCGCGCAGGGCAAGTCTCACCCCTCCACTTT
>TRBV25-1|TRBD1|-|TRBJ2-1
CASSDRPGTVPRDEQFF
TGTGCCAGCAGTGACCGCCCCGGGACAGTCCCCCGGGATGAGCAGTTCTTC
>TRBV29-1|TRBD1|-|TRBJ2-3
CSVDGTGGLTDTQYF
TGCAGCGTTGACGGGACAGGGGGGTTAACAGATACGCAGTATTTT
>TRBV7-8|-|once|TRBJ2-1
CASSLRTYNEQFF
TGTGCCAGCAGCCTCCGGACTTACAATGAGCAGTTCTTC
>TRBV29-1|-|-|TRBJ1-1
CSVEDGEATGAFF
TGCAGCGTTGAAGATGGGGAGGCAACTGGAGCTTTCTTT
>TRBV3-1/TRBV3-2|TRBD1|few|TRBJ1-3
CASSPYRGQSSGNTIYF
TGTGCCAGCAGCCCATACAGGGGCCAGAGCTCTGGAAACACCATATATTTT
>TRBV19|-|-|TRBJ2-6
CASEVLSSGANVLTF
TGTGCCAGTGAGGTACTAAGCTCTGGGGCCAACGTCCTGACTTTC
>TRBV28|-|few|TRBJ1-2
CASSLPRGIWYGYTF
TGTGCCAGCAGTTTACCCCGGGGGATATGGTATGGCTACACCTTC
>TRBV30|-|-|TRBJ2-7
CAWSVKGGTYEQYF
TGTGCCTGGAGTGTAAAGGGAGGAACCTACGAGCAGTACTTC